Listed below are T cell receptor beta chains from one sample, sequenced in a study of T cells expressing NK-cell markers. TCRdb re-called the 5' RACE reads, yielding one record per CDR3 amino acid sequence without DNA. The sample has under 600,000 distinct CDR3 sequences, and its top ten clones hold over 1.1%. Input material: blood T cells: a sorted CD56 or NKG2C T cell subset, CD4+ or CD8+ T cells, or bulk PBMC T cells (not recorded which). The source of these receptors is a woman aged 45-60 years in good health. CDR3s include the opening cysteine and the closing phenylalanine or tryptophan. Each record gives: J gene, V gene, CDR3 protein.

>TRBJ2-5|TRBV11-2
CASSLVVAEETQYF
>TRBJ2-3|TRBV12-3/TRBV12-4
CASKRGPTDTQYF
>TRBJ1-1|TRBV5-4
CASSTPTTEAFF
>TRBJ2-3|TRBV20-1
CSVPTSGGGDTQYF
>TRBJ1-5|TRBV10-3
CASSTSNQPQHF
>TRBJ1-2|TRBV19
CASSHWTDSNYGYTF
>TRBJ1-1|TRBV6-5
CASTSDGRRGTEAFF
>TRBJ2-5|TRBV27
CASSWGQRWTQYF
>TRBJ2-2|TRBV5-1
CASSLMETGELFF
>TRBJ1-2|TRBV3-1
CASSQGRGAQGYTF
>TRBJ2-5|TRBV20-1
CSVTPGQGAWETQYF
>TRBJ2-3|TRBV2
CASEELGGDTQYF
>TRBJ2-5|TRBV20-1
CSAIRTGQETQYF
>TRBJ1-6|TRBV2
CGRGSREGSPLHF
>TRBJ2-5|TRBV11-3
CASSLEGSKKMTQYF
>TRBJ1-1|TRBV12-3/TRBV12-4
CASSFLLGSNTEAFF
>TRBJ2-4|TRBV12-3/TRBV12-4
CASSPERRGWEAKNIQYF
>TRBJ2-4|TRBV20-1
CSATGTKNIQYF
>TRBJ2-4|TRBV20-1
CSARDLLAGEEDKNIQYF
>TRBJ2-4|TRBV20-1
CSAEAPGQNIQYF
>TRBJ2-5|TRBV20-1
CSAFPLGRETQYF
>TRBJ2-3|TRBV15
CATSRALTRTDTQYF